A selection of T cell receptor beta chains follows, all from one sample in a study of blood T cell repertoires in COVID-19. The assay was immunoSEQ multiplex PCR, and TCRdb's table has in-frame clones only and misses some. The profile shows around 60,000 clones, approximately 84% of them singletons. Specimen: peripheral blood. These receptor sequences come from a human donor in a cohort sampled during active COVID-19. Each CDR3 is given with its conserved first and last residue. D genes are given only for firm matches. Size is omitted from some rows. Given values are once, few, many or a class for expanded clones.

D,size,J,V,CDR3,DNA
NA,NA,TRBJ2-6,TRBV30,CAWSVQGSGANVLTF,TGTGCCTGGAGTGTACAGGGCTCTGGGGCCAACGTCCTGACTTTC
TRBD2,NA,TRBJ2-7,TRBV9,CASSRLAGVSYEQYF,TGTGCCAGCAGCAGACTAGCGGGTGTCTCCTACGAGCAGTACTTC
NA,NA,TRBJ1-5,TRBV6-1,CASSDSGAWQPQHF,TGTGCCAGCAGTGATTCTGGGGCTTGGCAGCCCCAGCATTTT
NA,NA,TRBJ2-1,TRBV7-3,CASSSAPSSYNEQFF,TGTGCCAGCAGCTCTGCACCGAGCTCCTACAATGAGCAGTTCTTC
NA,NA,TRBJ2-4,TRBV28,CASSLGGRIAKNIQYF,TGTGCCAGCAGTTTGGGTGGGAGAATAGCCAAAAACATTCAGTACTTC
NA,NA,TRBJ2-7,TRBV4-1,CASSQDSGEEYF,TGCGCCAGCAGCCAAGATTCGGGGGAGGAGTACTTC
TRBD1,NA,TRBJ1-5,TRBV27,CASRQGTYQPQHF,TGTGCCAGCAGACAGGGGACATATCAGCCCCAGCATTTT
NA,NA,TRBJ1-2,TRBV5-4,CASSLVNPSQGYTF,TGTGCCAGCAGCTTGGTAAACCCCTCGCAGGGCTACACCTTC
TRBD1,few,TRBJ1-3,TRBV29-1,CSVGTGVRDTIYF,TGCAGCGTTGGGACAGGAGTACGCGACACCATATATTTT
NA,NA,TRBJ1-4,TRBV5-1,CASSLWGSLTATNEKLFF,TGCGCCAGCAGCTTGTGGGGTTCCTTGACAGCAACTAATGAAAAACTGTTTTTT
TRBD2,NA,TRBJ2-7,TRBV14,CASSLPSGGEQYF,TGTGCCAGCAGCCTCCCTTCGGGAGGCGAGCAGTACTTC
NA,NA,TRBJ1-2,TRBV24-1,CATSDSHRDYGYTF,TGTGCCACCAGTGATTCCCACAGGGACTATGGCTACACCTTC
NA,NA,TRBJ1-5,TRBV28,CASSPRNTDQPQHF,TGTGCCAGCAGTCCTCGAAACACCGATCAGCCCCAGCATTTT
NA,NA,TRBJ1-2,TRBV19,CASSAQGIYGYTF,TGTGCCAGTAGTGCTCAGGGGATCTATGGCTACACCTTC
NA,NA,TRBJ2-3,TRBV7-8,CASSLTTNTDTQYF,TGTGCCAGCAGCCTGACTACGAACACAGATACGCAGTATTTT
TRBD2,NA,TRBJ2-3,TRBV4-2,CASTREGTPDTQYF,TGTGCCAGCACTCGGGAGGGGACCCCAGATACGCAGTATTTT
TRBD2,NA,TRBJ2-2,TRBV10-3,CAIRKGLAKSITGELFF,TGTGCCATCAGGAAGGGACTAGCTAAGTCGATCACCGGGGAGCTGTTTTTT
NA,NA,TRBJ1-3,TRBV6-5,CASRFQGISGNTIYF,TGTGCCAGCAGATTCCAGGGGATATCTGGAAACACCATATATTTT
NA,NA,TRBJ1-2,TRBV11-2,CASSLAGGRIYTF,TGTGCCAGCAGCCTGGCGGGGGGGAGGATCTACACCTTC
TRBD2,NA,TRBJ2-1,TRBV27,CASSSGLAGHEQFF,TGTGCCAGCAGTTCCGGACTAGCGGGACATGAGCAGTTCTTC
TRBD1,few,TRBJ1-4,TRBV10-3,CAISQQGAQGEKLFF,TGTGCCATCAGTCAGCAGGGGGCGCAAGGTGAAAAACTGTTTTTT
TRBD1,NA,TRBJ1-2,TRBV5-4,CASSVITGADGYTF,TGTGCCAGCAGCGTGATCACAGGGGCAGATGGCTACACCTTC
TRBD1,NA,TRBJ2-7,TRBV28,CASRRQGSYEQYF,TGTGCCAGCAGGAGACAGGGGTCCTACGAGCAGTACTTC
NA,NA,TRBJ1-2,TRBV28,CASSRVGLYGYTF,TGTGCCAGCAGTCGGGTCGGACTCTATGGCTACACCTTC
NA,NA,TRBJ1-1,TRBV27,CASTDSLNTEAFF,TGTGCCAGCACGGACAGCCTGAACACTGAAGCTTTCTTT
TRBD1,NA,TRBJ2-5,TRBV7-9,CASSLGDRGQETQYF,TGTGCCAGCAGCTTAGGGGACAGGGGGCAAGAGACCCAGTACTTC
NA,NA,TRBJ2-7,TRBV4-1,CASSQQVLVYEQYF,TGCGCCAGCAGCCAACAGGTTTTAGTCTACGAGCAGTACTTC
NA,NA,TRBJ1-2,TRBV5-6,CASSPRTAGIQSRLGYTF,TGTGCCAGCAGCCCACGGACGGCGGGAATTCAATCTCGGCTCGGCTACACCTTC
NA,few,TRBJ2-2,TRBV27,CASSTLTTDRAGELFF,TGTGCCAGCAGTACTCTAACGACAGACAGAGCCGGGGAGCTGTTTTTT
TRBD1,once,TRBJ1-5,TRBV5-1,CASSLGGTASNQPQHF,TGCGCCAGCAGCTTGGGTGGGACAGCTAGCAATCAGCCCCAGCATTTT
TRBD1,NA,TRBJ2-7,TRBV2,CASNPNRDRAYEQYF,TGTGCCAGCAACCCGAACCGGGACAGGGCCTACGAGCAGTACTTC
TRBD2,NA,TRBJ2-7,TRBV28,CASSPRGGLVYEQYF,TGTGCCAGCAGTCCCCGGGGGGGCTTAGTCTACGAGCAGTACTTC
NA,NA,TRBJ1-6,TRBV5-1,CASSLVQGGNSPLHF,TGCGCCAGCAGCTTGGTCCAGGGTGGCAATTCACCCCTCCACTTT
NA,NA,TRBJ2-7,TRBV6-6,CASSLSLAYEQYF,TGTGCCAGCAGCCTATCGTTAGCATACGAGCAGTACTTC
NA,NA,TRBJ1-1,TRBV6-5,CAGGYLGAFF,TGTGCCGGGGGGTATTTGGGAGCTTTCTTT
NA,few,TRBJ2-4,TRBV27,CASSRRSYDKNIQYF,TGTGCCAGCAGTCGGCGGTCGTACGACAAAAACATTCAGTACTTC
NA,NA,TRBJ2-7,TRBV5-1,CASSLFSSYEQYF,TGCGCCAGCAGCTTGTTTAGCTCCTACGAGCAGTACTTC
TRBD2,NA,TRBJ2-7,TRBV5-5,CASSSGGRSSFYEQYF,TGTGCCAGCAGCTCTGGCGGGAGGAGTTCTTTCTACGAGCAGTACTTC
NA,NA,TRBJ1-3,TRBV27,CASSPEREAGNTIYF,TGTGCCAGCAGCCCCGAGAGAGAAGCTGGAAACACCATATATTTT
NA,NA,TRBJ2-1,TRBV27,CASSPQDSAYNEQFF,TGTGCCAGCAGCCCCCAGGACAGTGCCTACAATGAGCAGTTCTTC
NA,NA,TRBJ2-3,TRBV3-1/TRBV3-2,CASSLLGGRGTQYF,TGTGCCAGCAGCCTACTCGGAGGACGTGGGACGCAGTATTTT
TRBD1,NA,TRBJ1-5,TRBV6-5,CASSRTGSGNQPQHF,TGTGCCAGCAGTAGGACAGGCTCGGGTAATCAGCCCCAGCATTTT
TRBD2,NA,TRBJ2-1,TRBV19,CASWGHAGTSGKDGANEQFF,TGTGCCAGTTGGGGCCATGCCGGGACTAGCGGGAAGGACGGCGCCAATGAGCAGTTCTTC
NA,NA,TRBJ2-3,TRBV6-5,CASSYRQSADTQYF,TGTGCCAGCAGTTACCGACAGTCAGCAGATACGCAGTATTTT
TRBD1,once,TRBJ1-3,TRBV18,CASSLRGDSGNTIYF,TGTGCCAGCTCCCTCAGGGGGGATTCTGGAAACACCATATATTTT